This T cell receptor (beta chain) emerged from a study of blood T cell repertoires in COVID-19. Across the whole study: Acute and convalescent COVID-19 specimens originated in the United States, Italy and Spain. In each case, the material was cDNA or gDNA derived from T cells, B-cell-depleted T cells, or PBMCs.

Per the original data handling: The assay estimated nucleated cells by amplifying reference gene primers. Profiled with immunoSEQ multiplex PCR; TCRdb holds only in-frame clones, not every one. V, J and clone size reflect that table, while D and trimming were determined from the DNA. The table shows roughly 100,000 clones, with roughly 72% occurring only once. Looked up from germline, CDR1 is DFQATT and CDR2 is SNEGSKA (reference sequence). The V and J ends lost 6 bases and 8 bases, in that order; junction bases with no gene match: 3. There are 11 residues in the CDR3. Sequencing input: peripheral blood. The TCR comes from an older man with acute or convalescent COVID-19. The chain links TRBV20-1 to TRBJ1-1, with TRBD1 matching over 10 bases. Here the CDR3 DNA reads TGCAGTGCCCGGGACAGGGGCGAAGCTTTCTTT. Its translation is CSARDRGEAFF.